Shown below are 18 T cell receptor beta chains from a single sample sequenced in a study of blood T cell repertoires in COVID-19. Sequencing used immunoSEQ multiplex PCR; TCRdb keeps in-frame clones, though not all of them. The sample lists some 340,000 clones, around 83% occurring once. The specimen sequenced was peripheral blood. Receptor source: a man between 25 and 39 years old with active or convalescent COVID-19.

The chain has TRBV7-2 and TRBJ2-7; possible D gene TRBD2, 5 bases. The germline V and J ends were trimmed by 4 bases and 6 bases, with 13 bases remaining between them. Germline V gene lookup returns CDR1 SGHTA and CDR2 FQGNSA. The CDR3 covers 13 residues. The CDR3 loop is CASSSPGLGEQYF. DNA for the CDR3: TGTGCCAGCAGCTCCCCGGGGTTAGGCGAGCAGTACTTC.

The chain is built from TRBV9 and TRBJ2-1; the D gene is possibly TRBD1 (5 bases). The germline V and J ends were trimmed by 0 bases and 7 bases, with 11 bases remaining between them. Germline V lookup: CDR1 SGDLS, CDR2 YYNGEE. This CDR3 has 14 residues. The CDR3 region is CASSVALPGNEQFF. For the CDR3, the DNA is TGTGCCAGCAGCGTAGCACTCCCAGGGAATGAGCAGTTCTTC.

The chain recombines TRBV19 with TRBJ2-7; D is perhaps TRBD2 (5 bases). The CDR3 length is 11 residues. Germline assignment: CDR1 LNHDA and CDR2 SQIVND (reference sequence). Deletions cut 5 bases from V and 3 bases from J, with 5 bases between. This CDR3 reads CASSGGYEQYF. CDR3 DNA sequence: TGTGCCAGTAGTGGAGGCTACGAGCAGTACTTC. Using reference TRBV19 and TRBJ2-7 for the parts outside the CDR3, the full variable domain is DGGITQSPKYLFRKEGQNVTLSCEQNLNHDAMYWYRQDPGQGLRLIYYSQIVNDFQKGDIAEGYSVSREKKESFPLTVTSAQKNPTAFYLCASSGGYEQYFGPGTRLTVT.

The chain links TRBV15 to TRBJ2-5, with D possibly matching TRBD2 (5 bases). From germline, CDR1 is LNHNV and CDR2 YYDKDF (reference sequence). V lost 0 bases, J lost 5 bases, and 10 bases lay in between. This CDR3 comprises 14 residues. Here the CDR3 reads CATSRDGEFETQYF. The CDR3 coding sequence is TGTGCCACCAGCAGAGATGGGGAGTTTGAGACCCAGTACTTC.

The chain joins TRBV28 to TRBJ1-1; 8 positions match TRBD1. CDR1 is MDHEN and CDR2 is SYDVKM in the germline V gene. The CDR3 spans 13 residues. V was clipped by 5 bases and J by 2 bases; unmatched bases: 1. This chain's CDR3 is CASSDRGNTEAFF. The CDR3 DNA is TGTGCCAGCAGTGACAGGGGAAACACTGAAGCTTTCTTT.

The chain recombines TRBV5-1 with TRBJ2-1; 10 positions agree with TRBD2. V dropped 7 bases and J dropped 5; count of bases not matched to a gene: 6. The CDR3 extends over 14 amino acids. Per the germline V gene, CDR1 is SGHRS and CDR2 is YFSETQ. Here the CDR3 reads CASHDSGGNNEQFF. CDR3 coding DNA: TGCGCCAGCCACGATAGCGGGGGGAACAATGAGCAGTTCTTC.

J is TRBJ2-7 and V is TRBV7-2, with D uncertain. The germline CDR1 and CDR2 sequences are SGHTA and FQGNSA. V lost 1 base and J 6 bases, leaving 10 bases between the germline ends. The CDR3 is 13 amino acids. CDR3 nucleotides: TGTGCCAGCAGCTTAGTGCCCCGCGCCGAGCAGTACTTC. As protein: CASSLVPRAEQYF.

The chain recombines TRBV4-2 with TRBJ2-1; maybe TRBD2 (5 bases). The CDR3 spans 13 residues. Germline CDR1 is LGHNA and CDR2 is YNFKEQ. The germline V and J ends were trimmed by 0 bases and 10 bases, with 10 bases remaining between them. The CDR3 DNA reads TGTGCCAGCAGCCAAGATTTGAGACTAGAGCAGTTCTTC. It translates to CASSQDLRLEQFF.

This chain connects TRBV28 to TRBJ2-3; no clear D. The germline V gene encodes CDR1 MDHEN and CDR2 SYDVKM. This CDR3 contains 13 residues. Trimming left V 4 bases short and J 0 bases short, with 5 bases between. CDR3 nucleotides: TGTGCCAGCAGTTATGCGAGCACAGATACGCAGTATTTT. Translated, it gives CASSYASTDTQYF. Full variable domain (outside the CDR3, taken from reference TRBV28 and TRBJ2-3): DVKVTQSSRYLVKRTGEKVFLECVQDMDHENMFWYRQDPGLGLRLIYFSYDVKMKEKGDIPEGYSVSREKKERFSLILESASTNQTSMYLCASSYASTDTQYFGPGTRLTVL.

The chain has TRBV29-1 and TRBJ2-3; a weak D match, TRBD2 (6 bases). V lost 3 bases, J lost 5 bases, and 27 bases lay in between. The CDR3 is made up of 18 amino acids. Germline loops: CDR1 SQVTM, CDR2 ANQGSEA. This chain's CDR3 is CSVEARGVKGTGEDTQYF. In DNA, the CDR3 is TGCAGCGTTGAGGCGCGCGGGGTGAAGGGGACCGGGGAAGATACGCAGTATTTT.

Turning to this clone: This same CDR3 is encoded by further DNA sequences in the sample. The rearrangement links TRBV24-1 to TRBJ2-5; D call uncertain. The ends were cut back, 1 base at V and 5 bases at J, with 4 bases in the middle. The germline V gene has CDR1 KGHDR and CDR2 SFDVKD. The CDR3 is 12 residues long. CDR3 bases: TGTGCCACCAGTGATTTCAGGGAGACCCAGTACTTC. The encoded protein is CATSDFRETQYF.

The chain links TRBV11-2 to TRBJ2-1; the D gene is possibly TRBD1 (5 bases). Germline V gene lookup returns CDR1 SGHAT and CDR2 FQNNGV. The CDR3 totals 16 residues. V lost 0 bases to trimming and J lost 1 base, with 10 bases between them. The CDR3 is CASSLEGAGSYNEQFF. CDR3 coding DNA: TGTGCCAGCAGCTTAGAAGGGGCTGGGTCCTACAATGAGCAGTTCTTC.

V gene TRBV5-1 combines with J gene TRBJ1-2; 9 bases agree with TRBD1. After removal of 4 bases from V and 5 bases from J, the junction contained 12 bases not matched to a gene. The CDR3 has 16 residues. Germline V lookup: CDR1 SGHRS, CDR2 YFSETQ. CDR3 in amino acids: CASSLGTGRLDYGYTF. DNA for the CDR3: TGCGCCAGCAGCCTCGGGACAGGGCGACTTGATTATGGCTACACCTTC.

V usage is TRBV19 and J usage is TRBJ1-4, with TRBD1 identical over 9 bases. This CDR3 contains 14 residues. The ends lost 3 bases at V and 7 bases at J; junction bases unmatched: 3. Germline V gene data show CDR1 as LNHDA and CDR2 as SQIVND (reference sequence). DNA for the CDR3: TGTGCCAGTAGTATGGACAGGGGAAGTGAAAAACTGTTTTTT. As protein: CASSMDRGSEKLFF.

The chain has TRBV27 and TRBJ2-1, with 9 bases that match TRBD2. V dropped 4 bases and J dropped 7; count of bases not matched to a gene: 11. The germline CDR1 and CDR2 sequences are MNHEY and SMNVEV (reference sequence). This CDR3 is 16 amino acids long. In DNA form, the CDR3 reads TGTGCCAGCAGTTCCCCGACTAGCGGCAGGGGAAATGAGCAGTTCTTC. Protein sequence: CASSSPTSGRGNEQFF.

The chain combines TRBV7-9 with TRBJ1-2; 7 bases line up with TRBD1. Trimming at V came to 4 bases and at J to 8 bases, leaving 7 bases not matched to a gene. This CDR3 spans 13 amino acids. From germline, CDR1 is SEHNR and CDR2 FQNEAQ (reference sequence). Here the CDR3 reads CASSSAQGIGYTF. The CDR3, as DNA: TGTGCCAGCAGCTCAGCACAGGGGATAGGCTACACCTTC.

This chain joins TRBV29-1 and TRBJ1-1; D unclear. Per germline, CDR1 SQVTM and CDR2 ANQGSEA. The CDR3 contains 11 residues. The germline V and J ends were trimmed by 5 bases and 2 bases, with 6 bases remaining between them. The CDR3 sequence: CSVRLNTEAFF. The CDR3 nucleotides read TGCAGCGTTCGACTTAACACTGAAGCTTTCTTT.

The gene calls are TRBV7-2 and TRBJ1-4; 10 bases agree with TRBD1. J was trimmed by 6 bases and V by 5 bases; bases with no gene match: 9. The germline V gene has CDR1 SGHTA and CDR2 FQGNSA. CDR3 length equals 16 residues. This chain's CDR3 is CASSPNFGTGDEKLFF. DNA for the CDR3: TGTGCCAGCAGCCCTAACTTCGGGACAGGGGATGAAAAACTGTTTTTT.